This entry lists 27 T cell receptor beta chains sequenced from one sample in a study of T cells in Graves' hyperthyroidism and ophthalmopathy. From RNA transcripts, TCR beta CDR3 regions were amplified. HTBI primers were the set used in a first-round RT-PCR of the TCR CDR3. TCRdb reprocessed the multiplex PCR reads via MiXCR and lists one record per CDR3 protein. The table has under 400,000 distinct CDR3 sequences, roughly 14% seen once. Material for sequencing was blood. Receptors originate from a woman aged 60 to 75 with Graves' hyperthyroidism.

This clonotype was recorded many times. The chain recombines TRBV7-9 with TRBJ2-1, with D possibly being TRBD2 (6 bases). This CDR3 region has 16 residues. Trimming removed 4 bases from V and 2 bases from J, with 15 bases in between. CDR1 SEHNR and CDR2 FQNEAQ come from the germline V gene (reference sequence). The CDR3 reads CASSSGGTQPYNEQFF. The CDR3 nucleotides are TGTGCCAGCAGCTCTGGTGGGACTCAACCCTACAATGAGCAGTTCTTC.

The chain carries TRBV7-8 and TRBJ1-6; the D gene is possibly TRBD1 (5 bases). Germline-derived CDR1 and CDR2 are SGHVS and FQNEAQ. V was shortened by 2 bases and J by 6 bases, with 8 bases between the two germline ends. CDR3 length equals 14 residues. The CDR3 DNA is TGTGCCAGCAGCTTATCGAGGGGTAATTCACCCCTCCACTTT. Translated, it gives CASSLSRGNSPLHF.

This clonotype has at least ten counts. This chain uses TRBV30 with TRBJ1-2; the match to TRBD1 covers 10 bases. The CDR3 extends over 11 amino acids. Germline assignment: CDR1 GTSNPN and CDR2 SVGIG (reference sequence). With V trimmed by 5 bases and J by 7 bases, 1 base remained unmatched. CDR3 in amino acids: CAWGTGVGYTF. CDR3 DNA: TGTGCCTGGGGGACAGGGGTTGGCTACACCTTC.

This clonotype came up many times. The chain is built from TRBV7-2 and TRBJ2-7; D remains unclear. The CDR3 runs 14 residues. The germline CDR1 and CDR2 sequences are SGHTA and FQGNSA. V was pared by 0 bases and J by 8 bases, with 14 bases between. This chain's CDR3 is CASSLAGGQTQQYF. CDR3 nucleotides: TGTGCCAGCAGCTTAGCAGGTGGGCAGACCCAGCAGTACTTC. Supplemented by reference TRBV7-2 and TRBJ2-7, the full variable domain reads GAGVSQSPSNKVTEKGKDVELRCDPISGHTALYWYRQSLGQGLEFLIYFQGNSAPDKSGLPSDRFSAERTGGSVSTLTIQRTQQEDSAVYLCASSLAGGQTQQYFGPGTRLTVT.

The chain employs TRBV27 and TRBJ2-1; no reliable D call. The germline V gene has CDR1 MNHEY and CDR2 SMNVEV (reference sequence). CDR3 length: 11 amino acids. V lost 7 bases to trimming and J lost 11 bases, with 12 bases between them. The CDR3 protein is CASTYGEKQFF. The DNA for the CDR3 is TGTGCCAGCACCTACGGTGAAAAGCAGTTCTTC.

In its sample, this clonotype was seen a few times. V and J are TRBV6-5 and TRBJ2-7; D remains ambiguous. Deletions cut 0 bases from V and 0 bases from J, with 9 bases between. The CDR3 sequence is 15 residues long. Germline V lookup: CDR1 MNHEY, CDR2 SVGAGI. CDR3 loop: CASSYSNPTSYEQYF. The CDR3 DNA sequence: TGTGCCAGCAGTTACTCGAATCCCACCTCCTACGAGCAGTACTTC.

This clonotype came up a few times. This chain links TRBV19 with TRBJ1-5; 8 nucleotides align to TRBD1. The CDR3 covers 13 residues. Germline CDR1 is LNHDA and CDR2 is SQIVND (reference sequence). The V and J ends lost 5 bases and 9 bases, in that order; junction bases with no gene match: 6. The CDR3 region has the DNA TGTGCCAGTAGTGCGGACAGGGTAGGGCCCCAGCATTTT. Protein: CASSADRVGPQHF.

This CDR3 is CASSVGTGQLGPQHF. In nucleotides, the CDR3 is TGTGCCAGCAGCGTCGGGACAGGTCAGCTCGGCCCCCAGCATTTT. The chain couples TRBV5-5 to TRBJ1-5, with 8 nucleotides matching TRBD1. Germline V lookup: CDR1 SGHKS, CDR2 YYEKEE (reference sequence). With V trimmed by 4 bases and J by 10 bases, 13 bases remained unmatched. The CDR3 is made up of 15 amino acids.

This clonotype has ten or more counts. This chain links TRBV20-1 with TRBJ2-1, with TRBD2 matching over 8 bases. J was trimmed by 2 bases and V by 3 bases; bases with no gene match: 6. The germline V gene has CDR1 DFQATT and CDR2 SNEGSKA (reference sequence). This CDR3 comprises 15 residues. The CDR3 DNA follows: TGCAGTGCTAGGATTCGGGGGGGTACCTACAATGAGCAGTTCTTC. Translating it yields CSARIRGGTYNEQFF.

This clonotype was seen ten or more times. V gene TRBV28 combines with J gene TRBJ2-7; 7 positions agree with TRBD1. V trimming: 7 bases; J trimming: 0 bases; junction bases outside the gene matches: 6. The V gene's germline CDR1 is MDHEN and CDR2 SYDVKM. The CDR3 covers 14 residues. This CDR3 reads CASTLGTASYEQYF. The CDR3 coding sequence is TGTGCCAGCACCCTCGGGACAGCCTCCTACGAGCAGTACTTC.

The chain carries TRBV20-1 and TRBJ2-7; no firm D call. The CDR3 length is 14 residues. V lost 3 bases and J 10 bases, leaving 22 bases between the germline ends. CDR1 is DFQATT, CDR2 SNEGSKA, per germline (reference sequence). CDR3 amino acids: CSASFNRAFGEQYF. DNA for the CDR3: TGCAGTGCTAGTTTCAATCGAGCTTTTGGTGAACAGTACTTC.

The V and J genes are TRBV28 and TRBJ2-1, with D unresolved. Germline lookup yields CDR1 MDHEN and CDR2 SYDVKM. Trimming took 10 bases from V and 0 from J, leaving 13 bases between them. The CDR3 sequence is 14 residues long. CDR3 DNA: TGTGCCACCACGCCACCTTTCTCCTACAATGAGCAGTTCTTC. Amino acids: CATTPPFSYNEQFF.

The chain employs TRBV18 and TRBJ1-1, with 7 bases identical to TRBD1. V lost 3 bases, J lost 6 bases, and 7 bases stayed unmatched. The CDR3 is made up of 14 amino acids. CDR1 and CDR2 from the germline V gene are KGHSH and LQKENI. CDR3 nucleotide sequence: TGTGCCAGCTCACCTACCCAGGGGGTTGCTGAAGCTTTCTTT. Translation gives CASSPTQGVAEAFF.

This clonotype was observed at least ten times. The chain employs TRBV20-1 and TRBJ1-2; 7 bases map to TRBD1. The CDR3 extends over 14 amino acids. In germline, CDR1 is DFQATT, CDR2 SNEGSKA (reference sequence). Trimming cost V 2 bases and J 3 bases; bases outside gene matches: 6. CDR3 protein: CSARLQGTDYGYTF. CDR3 coding DNA: TGCAGTGCTAGACTCCAGGGGACAGACTATGGCTACACCTTC.

A remark on this clonotype: This may come from a read error, since a much larger clone is one base off. This chain connects TRBV3-1 to TRBJ1-2; 8 bases line up with TRBD1. The V and J ends lost 5 bases and 4 bases, in that order; junction bases with no gene match: 9. CDR1 and CDR2 from the germline V gene are LGHDT and YNNKEL (reference sequence). The CDR3 length is 15 residues. The chain's CDR3 is CASSTHGQGGYGYTF. Here the CDR3 DNA reads TGTGCCAGCAGCACCCACGGACAGGGAGGCTATGGCTACACCTTC. The whole variable domain, filled in from reference TRBV3-1 and TRBJ1-2, reads DTAVSQTPKYLVTQMGNDKSIKCEQNLGHDTMYWYKQDSKKFLKIMFSYNNKELIINETVPNRFSPKSPDKAHLNLHINSLELGDSAVYFCASSTHGQGGYGYTFGSGTRLTVV.

There are a few counts of this clonotype. This sequence joins TRBV10-3 and TRBJ1-4; 7 bases fit TRBD1. CDR3 length: 14 amino acids. Trimming took 2 bases from V and 7 from J; bases not matched to a gene: 4. Germline lookup yields CDR1 ENHRY and CDR2 SYGVKD. CDR3 loop: CAISETGAGEKLFF. CDR3 DNA sequence: TGTGCCATCAGTGAGACAGGGGCCGGTGAAAAACTGTTTTTT.

This clonotype was detected many times. The chain couples TRBV7-9 to TRBJ2-7; D possibly corresponds to TRBD2 (6 bases). V lost 2 bases and J 2 bases, leaving 13 bases between the germline ends. CDR3 length: 15 amino acids. CDR1 SEHNR and CDR2 FQNEAQ come from the germline V gene (reference sequence). Here the CDR3 DNA reads TGTGCCAGCAGCTTAATCGGCGGGATCACCTACGAGCAGTACTTC. Its translation is CASSLIGGITYEQYF. Looking up the rest from reference TRBV7-9 and TRBJ2-7 gives the full variable domain: DTGVSQNPRHKITKRGQNVTFRCDPISEHNRLYWYRQTLGQGPEFLTYFQNEAQLEKSRLLSDRFSAERPKGSFSTLEIQRTEQGDSAMYLCASSLIGGITYEQYFGPGTRLTVT.

On this clonotype itself: The junction does not match germline at one end; this may be a read error. The rearrangement links TRBV25-1 to TRBJ2-1; no definite D call. The CDR3 runs 12 residues. Germline V CDR1 and CDR2: MGHDK, SYGVNS. The CDR3 region has the DNA TGTGCCAGCAGCCCACCCCCCGGTGAGCGGTTCTTC. It codes for CASSPPPGERFF.

This clonotype occurred many times. The chain joins TRBV20-1 to TRBJ1-2; 7 bases align to TRBD1. From germline, CDR1 is DFQATT and CDR2 SNEGSKA (reference sequence). The J segment lost 2 bases and the V segment lost 5 bases, leaving 2 bases of the junction unmatched. The CDR3 has 12 residues. DNA for the CDR3: TGCAGTGCTCAACAGGGGAACTATGGCTACACCTTC. As protein: CSAQQGNYGYTF.

This clonotype has ten or more counts. The V gene is TRBV11-2, the J gene TRBJ1-4; weak D call: TRBD1 (5 bases). Germline V gene sequence: CDR1 SGHAT, CDR2 FQNNGV. CDR3 length equals 15 residues. V lost 6 bases and J 0 bases, leaving 11 bases between the germline ends. CDR3: CASRPPGSTNEKLFF. Written as DNA, the CDR3 is TGTGCCAGCAGACCACCAGGGTCAACTAATGAAAAACTGTTTTTT.

This clonotype was observed at least ten times. The chain links TRBV3-1 to TRBJ1-1; D gene ambiguous. Germline-derived CDR1 and CDR2 are LGHDT and YNNKEL (reference sequence). This CDR3 has 16 residues. The V gene lost 0 bases and the J gene lost 1 base, with 12 bases spanning the gap. The CDR3 DNA follows: TGTGCCAGCAGCCAAGAGATTGGCGGTGGGAACACTGAAGCTTTCTTT. This sequence encodes CASSQEIGGGNTEAFF.

Comment on this clonotype: A much larger clone lies a single base off, so this may be a read error. This chain uses TRBV7-9 with TRBJ2-3; the match to TRBD1 covers 7 bases. Germline CDR1 is SEHNR and CDR2 is FQNEAQ (reference sequence). V gave up 8 bases and J gave up 5 bases; unmatched junction bases: 10. The CDR3 sequence is 14 residues long. CDR3 sequence: CASGRTGRGDTQYF. The CDR3 bases are TGTGCCAGCGGAAGGACAGGTAGGGGAGATACGCAGTATTTT.

The genes are TRBV4-1 and TRBJ1-6, with TRBD1 as a possible D gene (6 bases). This CDR3 has 15 residues. Trimming removed 3 bases at V and 8 bases at J, with 14 bases between. Germline CDR1 reads MGHRA; CDR2 reads YSYEKL. CDR3 residues: CASSHRTARDSPLHF. CDR3 sequence (DNA): TGCGCCAGCAGCCATCGGACAGCGAGGGATTCACCCCTCCACTTT.

This clonotype was seen many times. This chain uses TRBV15 with TRBJ1-2; perhaps TRBD1 as D (6 bases). Looked up from germline, CDR1 is LNHNV and CDR2 is YYDKDF (reference sequence). V was clipped by 1 base and J by 3 bases, with 12 bases between them. CDR3 size: 15 residues. Written as DNA, the CDR3 is TGTGCCACCAGCAGAGCAAAGGACAGCCACTATGGCTACACCTTC. Its translation: CATSRAKDSHYGYTF.

This clonotype showed up many times. V is TRBV2 and J is TRBJ1-3, with D perhaps matching TRBD1 (5 bases). The CDR3 has 16 residues. Trimming took off 6 bases at V and 0 bases at J, with 15 bases between the two ends. Germline CDR1 and CDR2: SNHLY and FYNNEI. The CDR3 nucleotides read TGTGCCAGCAGCCCTACGGGACGGAACTCTGGAAACACCATATATTTT. This codes for CASSPTGRNSGNTIYF. Combining the CDR3 with reference TRBV2 and TRBJ1-3 gives the whole variable domain EPEVTQTPSHQVTQMGQEVILRCVPISNHLYFYWYRQILGQKVEFLVSFYNNEISEKSEIFDDQFSVERPDGSNFTLKIRSTKLEDSAMYFCASSPTGRNSGNTIYFGEGSWLTVV.

This clonotype appeared many times. The J gene is TRBJ1-2, the V gene TRBV3-1, with 9 bases matching TRBD1. The V segment lost 0 bases and the J segment 10 bases; nucleotides outside the gene matches: 6. CDR1 is LGHDT and CDR2 is YNNKEL in the germline V gene (reference sequence). This CDR3 is built from 14 residues. Here the CDR3 DNA reads TGTGCCAGCAGCCAAGATTTGGGACAGGGATACTACACCTTC. Translating gives CASSQDLGQGYYTF.

This clonotype was detected ten times or more. The V call is TRBV7-3, the J call TRBJ2-3; TRBD1 might be the D (6 bases). Germline V gene sequence: CDR1 SGHTA, CDR2 FQGTGA. Trimming took off 5 bases at V and 5 bases at J, with 14 bases between the two ends. This CDR3 region has 14 residues. CDR3 nucleotides: TGTGCCAGCAGCCCTGGGACATGGGAAGATACGCAGTATTTT. It specifies CASSPGTWEDTQYF. Full variable domain (outside the CDR3, taken from reference TRBV7-3 and TRBJ2-3): GAGVSQTPSNKVTEKGKYVELRCDPISGHTALYWYRQSLGQGPEFLIYFQGTGAADDSGLPNDRFFAVRPEGSVSTLKIQRTERGDSAVYLCASSPGTWEDTQYFGPGTRLTVL.